These 27 T cell receptor beta chains were sequenced from one sample in a study of T cells in Graves' hyperthyroidism and ophthalmopathy. It was RNA transcripts that yielded the amplified TCR beta CDR3 regions. The primer set for the first-round RT-PCR of the TCR CDR3 was HTBI. TCRdb re-called the multiplex PCR reads with MiXCR, one entry per CDR3 protein. The repertoire holds around 340,000 distinct CDR3 sequences, with approximately 18% as singletons. The source material was blood. The receptors were gathered from a woman in her forties or fifties with Graves' hyperthyroidism.

This clonotype occurred many times. The rearrangement joins TRBV25-1 to TRBJ1-6; no definite D call. V lost 0 bases to trimming and J lost 9 bases, with 9 bases between them. The CDR3 consists of 14 residues. Germline CDR1 MGHDK, CDR2 SYGVNS. CDR3 coding DNA: TGTGCCAGCAGTGAATATAGGTCTGCTTCACCCCTCCACTTT. Its translation: CASSEYRSASPLHF.

This clonotype was seen a single time. V and J are TRBV18 and TRBJ1-1, with D unresolved. Looked up from germline, CDR1 is KGHSH and CDR2 is LQKENI. The CDR3 contains 14 residues. V shed 2 bases and J shed 5 bases, with 12 bases lying between them. The CDR3 nucleotides read TGTGCCAGCTCACCAGCATGGGGTAATACTGAAGCTTTCTTT. Its protein product is CASSPAWGNTEAFF.

For this clonotype: This could be a read error, since a much larger clone is one nucleotide away. The rearrangement links TRBV10-3 to TRBJ2-7, with a weak D call TRBD2 (6 bases). The V and J ends lost 0 bases and 0 bases respectively, with 15 bases between them. Germline CDR1 ENHRY, CDR2 SYGVKD. This CDR3 has 17 amino acids. CDR3 nucleotide sequence: TGTGCCATCAGTGAGTCAGTGAAAAGGGAGGACTCCTACGAGCAGTACTTC. It yields the protein CAISESVKREDSYEQYF.

At least ten counts were recorded for this clonotype. The chain carries TRBV20-1 and TRBJ2-7, with D possibly being TRBD1 (5 bases). The V gene's germline CDR1 is DFQATT and CDR2 SNEGSKA (reference sequence). The CDR3 consists of 15 residues. V lost 0 bases, J lost 5 bases, and 17 bases lay in between. CDR3 sequence: CSARDRAGFDHEQYF. The CDR3 DNA reads TGCAGTGCTAGAGATAGGGCAGGGTTCGACCACGAGCAGTACTTC.

This clonotype was detected only a few times. The CDR3: CASSPGLGDEQFF. The CDR3 region has the DNA TGTGCCAGCTCACCAGGACTGGGAGATGAGCAGTTCTTC. The V and J genes are TRBV18 and TRBJ2-1; D possibly corresponds to TRBD2 (5 bases). Trimming took 2 bases from V and 8 from J, leaving 10 bases between them. The CDR3 runs to 13 residues. Germline lookup yields CDR1 KGHSH and CDR2 LQKENI.

This clonotype was recorded at least ten times. The gene calls are TRBV28 and TRBJ2-3; 9 bases line up with TRBD1. Germline CDR1 reads MDHEN; CDR2 reads SYDVKM. Trimming took 2 bases from V and 4 from J; bases not matched to a gene: 7. CDR3 length equals 16 residues. CDR3 bases: TGTGCCAGCAGTTTAGCGGGACAGGGACTGGCAGATACGCAGTATTTT. This codes for CASSLAGQGLADTQYF.

This clonotype was recorded many times. The chain uses TRBV5-1 and TRBJ2-3; 7 bases are shared with TRBD1. The CDR3 covers 13 residues. J lost 4 bases, V lost 5 bases, and 4 bases had no gene match. Per germline, CDR1 SGHRS and CDR2 YFSETQ. This CDR3 reads CASSRQGADTQYF. The CDR3 DNA is TGCGCCAGCAGTCGTCAGGGGGCAGATACGCAGTATTTT.

For the CDR3, the DNA is TGTGCCAGCAGCTTGAGCAGGGAGACTGAAAAACTGTTTTTT. Its protein product is CASSLSRETEKLFF. V usage is TRBV7-9 and J usage is TRBJ1-4, with D maybe TRBD1 (5 bases). The CDR3 length is 14 residues. Germline V gene sequence: CDR1 SEHNR, CDR2 FQNEAQ (reference sequence). Trimming stripped 3 bases from V and 7 bases from J, with 12 bases between.

Of note for this clonotype: One end of the junction fails to match germline, which may point to a read error. V usage is TRBV9 and J usage is TRBJ1-1; D remains unclear. CDR3 length: 15 residues. Per the germline V gene, CDR1 is SGDLS and CDR2 is YYNGEE. CDR3 nucleotides: TGTGCCAGCAGCGTAGAGGGCATTGGGAACAGTGAAGCTTTCTTT. Translation gives CASSVEGIGNSEAFF.

This clonotype has a count of ten or more. The chain combines TRBV9 with TRBJ1-1, with D perhaps TRBD1 (5 bases). Deletions cut 3 bases from V and 1 base from J, with 10 bases between. Looked up from germline, CDR1 is SGDLS and CDR2 is YYNGEE. The CDR3 length is 14 residues. CDR3 residues: CASSEGLGNTEAFF. The CDR3 nucleotides read TGTGCCAGCAGCGAGGGGCTGGGGAACACTGAAGCTTTCTTT.

Only one count was recorded for this clonotype. The chain carries TRBV20-1 and TRBJ1-6, with 7 bases matching TRBD1. The junction had 3 bases not matched to a gene; V was cut back by 0 bases and J by 7 bases. This CDR3 has 14 residues. The V gene's germline CDR1 is DFQATT and CDR2 SNEGSKA (reference sequence). The CDR3 nucleotides are TGCAGTGCTAGAGACCCGGGACAGAATTCACCCCTCCACTTT. Translation gives CSARDPGQNSPLHF.

With regard to this clonotype: This may arise from a read error, as a much more abundant clone is one base away. The V call is TRBV20-1, the J call TRBJ2-5; 14 bases align to TRBD2. V shed 5 bases, J shed 4 bases, and the junction held 15 bases outside the gene matches. CDR3 length: 18 amino acids. Germline V gene lookup returns CDR1 DFQATT and CDR2 SNEGSKA (reference sequence). DNA of the CDR3: TGCAGTGCTGGGAGACTAGCGGGGGGGCCGGGATTCCTAGAGACCCAGTACTTC. Protein sequence: CSAGRLAGGPGFLETQYF.

This clonotype was seen a few times. The chain uses TRBV10-2 and TRBJ2-1; 9 nucleotides match TRBD2. The CDR3 runs to 15 residues. J was trimmed by 4 bases and V by 6 bases; bases with no gene match: 7. CDR1 and CDR2 (germline): WSHSY, SAAADI. The CDR3, as DNA: TGCGCCAGCAGGGATAGCGGGAGTTATTACAATGAGCAGTTCTTC. Protein sequence: CASRDSGSYYNEQFF.

This clonotype was recorded at least ten times. The rearrangement links TRBV6-1 to TRBJ2-1; D call uncertain. In germline, CDR1 is MNHNS, CDR2 SASEGT. The V end was cut by 3 bases, the J end by 5 bases, with 5 bases between. This CDR3 is built from 12 residues. The chain's CDR3 is CASSDGHNEQFF. The CDR3 DNA sequence: TGTGCCAGCAGTGATGGACACAATGAGCAGTTCTTC.

The chain combines TRBV6-1 with TRBJ1-2; D gene unclear. The CDR3 contains 13 residues. The V gene lost 1 base and the J gene lost 1 base, with 4 bases spanning the gap. CDR1 MNHNS and CDR2 SASEGT come from the germline V gene. CDR3 in amino acids: CASSEGFNYGYTF. CDR3 in DNA: TGTGCCAGCAGTGAAGGATTTAACTATGGCTACACCTTC.

This clonotype was observed a few times. The chain has TRBV11-1 and TRBJ1-6; D is unresolved. The CDR3 covers 14 residues. V was shortened by 5 bases and J by 5 bases, with 10 bases between the two germline ends. In germline, CDR1 is SGHAT, CDR2 FQDESV (reference sequence). The CDR3 loop is CASSLSGDNSPLHF. The CDR3 region has the DNA TGTGCCAGCAGCCTTAGTGGGGATAATTCACCCCTCCACTTT.

This chain links TRBV7-2 with TRBJ2-5; tentative D call: TRBD2 (6 bases). In germline, CDR1 is SGHTA, CDR2 FQGNSA. The CDR3 sequence is 13 residues long. V was trimmed by 5 bases and J by 5 bases, leaving 12 bases between them. CDR3 DNA sequence: TGTGCCAGCAGCAGGGGCAGCGGGGAGACCCAGTACTTC. The encoded protein is CASSRGSGETQYF.

CDR3 bases: TGTGCCAGCAGTTACGGGCAATCCTACGAGCAGTACTTC. This sequence encodes CASSYGQSYEQYF. The V and J genes are TRBV6-5 and TRBJ2-7, with D unresolved. V was cut by 2 bases and J by 1 base, with 6 bases left in between. Per germline, CDR1 MNHEY and CDR2 SVGAGI. This CDR3 is built from 13 residues.

This clonotype has more than one count but fewer than ten. The rearrangement links TRBV2 to TRBJ1-6, with a weak D call TRBD1 (6 bases). This CDR3 contains 14 residues. Between the trimmed V and J ends, which lost 7 bases and 7 bases, there was a span of 14 bases. Germline V lookup: CDR1 SNHLY, CDR2 FYNNEI. The CDR3 loop is CASNPTGSNSPLHF. The CDR3 DNA is TGTGCCAGCAACCCGACAGGTTCCAATTCACCCCTCCACTTT.

A few counts support this clonotype. The CDR3 loop reads CASTPETGTGSREQFF. CDR3 nucleotide sequence: TGTGCCAGCACTCCTGAGACCGGGACAGGGTCGCGTGAGCAGTTCTTC. The rearrangement uses TRBV27 and TRBJ2-1; TRBD1 matches 9 bases. V lost 7 bases and J lost 9; bases outside the gene matches: 16. Germline values: CDR1 MNHEY, CDR2 SMNVEV (reference sequence). The CDR3 totals 16 residues.

In regard to this clonotype: Because the CDR3 is missing its conserved closing phenylalanine or tryptophan, this is likely a read error. The CDR3 loop reads CASSRGLETQYL. The CDR3 region has the DNA TGCGCCAGCAGCCGGGGCCTAGAGACCCAGTACCTC. V and J are TRBV4-1 and TRBJ2-5; possible D gene TRBD1, 5 bases. The CDR3 is 12 residues long. The ends were cut back, 4 bases at V and 4 bases at J, with 7 bases in the middle. In germline, CDR1 is MGHRA, CDR2 YSYEKL.

The V call is TRBV5-1, the J call TRBJ1-2; tentative D call: TRBD1 (6 bases). The CDR3 consists of 15 residues. Trimming removed 0 bases at V and 1 base at J, with 10 bases between. In germline, CDR1 is SGHRS, CDR2 YFSETQ. CDR3 residues: CASSLEPDSNYGYTF. CDR3 DNA sequence: TGCGCCAGCAGCTTGGAACCGGACAGTAACTATGGCTACACCTTC.

The chain is built from TRBV28 and TRBJ1-4, with a weak D call TRBD1 (5 bases). This CDR3 has 16 amino acids. Germline V gives CDR1 MDHEN, CDR2 SYDVKM. Between the trimmed V and J ends, which lost 6 bases and 1 base, there was a span of 15 bases. The CDR3 loop reads CASRGARGVTNEKLFF. The CDR3 DNA reads as TGTGCCAGCAGAGGGGCCCGTGGGGTAACTAATGAAAAACTGTTTTTT.

The genes are TRBV6-1 and TRBJ2-7, with D perhaps TRBD1 (6 bases). Trimming cost V 2 bases and J 5 bases, with 13 bases left between them. Looked up from germline, CDR1 is MNHNS and CDR2 is SASEGT. CDR3 size: 14 residues. The CDR3 sequence: CASSELTGIDEQYV. In DNA, the CDR3 is TGTGCCAGCAGTGAACTCACAGGGATCGACGAGCAGTACGTC.

The rearrangement links TRBV15 to TRBJ2-7; TRBD2 aligns across 9 bases. Germline trimming cut 5 bases from V and 7 bases from J; bases unmatched to any gene: 24. This CDR3 has 19 residues. Germline V gene data show CDR1 as LNHNV and CDR2 as YYDKDF (reference sequence). The CDR3 nucleotides read TGTGCCACCAGCGCCACCGGGACTAGCCTACCGCTAGCCCGCTGGGAGCAGTACTTC. Translation gives CATSATGTSLPLARWEQYF.

V gene TRBV19 combines with J gene TRBJ1-1; D perhaps matches TRBD1 (5 bases). This CDR3 has 14 residues. CDR1 is LNHDA and CDR2 is SQIVND in the germline V gene (reference sequence). V was shortened by 5 bases and J by 0 bases, with 10 bases between the two germline ends. The CDR3 coding sequence is TGTGCCAGTAGTTGGGGGGGGATGAACACTGAAGCTTTCTTT. Protein sequence: CASSWGGMNTEAFF.

This clonotype was seen more than once but under ten times. A clone one base away is much larger, so this may be a read error. As the CDR3 is not closed by the conserved phenylalanine or tryptophan, this likely results from a read error. The rearrangement joins TRBV3-1 to TRBJ1-2; 7 bases are a match to TRBD1. The CDR3 extends over 15 amino acids. The V segment lost 0 bases and the J segment 6 bases; nucleotides outside the gene matches: 7. The germline V gene has CDR1 LGHDT and CDR2 YNNKEL (reference sequence). Here the CDR3 DNA reads TGTGCCAGCAGCCAAGAAGGAGGACAGGTTCATGGCTACACCCTC. As protein: CASSQEGGQVHGYTL.